What follows describes a single T cell receptor beta chain. What it recognizes is unknown. These data are taken from a study of early T cells in non-severe SARS-CoV-2 infection. The wider study: Bulk RNA taken from unsorted whole blood was sequenced, leaving chains unpaired. Study results and limitations: Anti-spike CD8 responses were favored in VDJdb matching, and private and CD4 specificities were missed.

Germline V gives CDR1 MNHEY, CDR2 SVGEGT. The CDR3 has 15 residues. The germline V and J ends were trimmed by 7 bases and 2 bases, with 15 bases remaining between them. Attachment of unique molecular identifiers was made to individual cDNA molecules. From the 5' RACE reads, TCRdb called clonotypes with MiXCR, one entry per CDR3 protein. This table holds roughly 66,000 distinct CDR3 sequences, approximately 9.1% found once. The clonotype originates from an adult who was a healthcare worker with PCR-confirmed SARS-CoV-2 infection or an uninfected control (not recorded which). Sequencing was carried out using whole blood. This chain uses TRBV6-2 or TRBV6-3 with TRBJ2-1; D perhaps matches TRBD2 (6 bases). The CDR3 bases are TGTGCCAGCACCAAAGGTTTAGCGGCCTACAATGAGCAGTTCTTC. It yields the protein CASTKGLAAYNEQFF.